The 3 T cell receptor beta chains reported below all come from one sample, sequenced in a study of T cell repertoires in cytomegalovirus infection. TCRdb re-called the reads through MiXCR, storing one row per CDR3 protein. The sample carries approximately 990,000 distinct CDR3 sequences, approximately 31% recorded once. These TCRs are of unknown antigen specificity. The sequencing used cultured CD8+ T cells from PBMCs, collected from culture after CMV antigen stimulation. The receptor source for this set is a human donor in good health (CMV status not recorded). Some clones in this sample may be carry-over from other donors' samples.

The rearrangement uses TRBV6-6 and TRBJ1-2; TRBD1 agrees at 7 bases. The length of the CDR3 is 13 residues. Germline CDR1 is MNHNY and CDR2 is SVGAGI (reference sequence). Losses at the gene ends were 9 bases for V and 3 bases for J; bases not matched to a gene: 7. The CDR3 loop is CASHGGTDYGYTF. Written as DNA, the CDR3 is TGTGCCAGTCACGGCGGGACAGACTATGGCTACACCTTC.

This clonotype was found many times. The chain uses TRBV7-9 and TRBJ1-1; 9 bases are a match to TRBD1. Germline values: CDR1 SEHNR, CDR2 FQNEAQ (reference sequence). The CDR3 totals 15 residues. J lost 4 bases, V lost 5 bases, and 8 bases had no gene match. The CDR3 protein is CASSGRDRVGTEAFF. The CDR3 DNA sequence: TGTGCCAGCAGCGGACGGGACAGGGTGGGCACTGAAGCTTTCTTT.

This clonotype was observed at least ten times. The chain couples TRBV12-3 or TRBV12-4 to TRBJ1-5; no definite D call. This CDR3 comprises 13 residues. Between the trimmed V and J ends, which lost 6 bases and 5 bases, there was a span of 11 bases. The CDR3 protein is CASSFPGDQPQHF. The CDR3 nucleotides read TGTGCCAGCAGCTTCCCCGGAGATCAGCCCCAGCATTTT.